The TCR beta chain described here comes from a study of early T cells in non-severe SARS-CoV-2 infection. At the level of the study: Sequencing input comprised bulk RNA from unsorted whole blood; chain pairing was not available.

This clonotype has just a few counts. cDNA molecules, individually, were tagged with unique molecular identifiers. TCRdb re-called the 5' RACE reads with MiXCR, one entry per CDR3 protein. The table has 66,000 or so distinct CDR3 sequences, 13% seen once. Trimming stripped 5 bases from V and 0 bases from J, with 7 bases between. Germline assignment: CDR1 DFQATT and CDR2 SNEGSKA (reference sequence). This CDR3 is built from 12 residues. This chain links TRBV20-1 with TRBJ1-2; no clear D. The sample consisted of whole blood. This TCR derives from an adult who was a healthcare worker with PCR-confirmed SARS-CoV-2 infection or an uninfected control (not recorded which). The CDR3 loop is CSAGWANYGYTF. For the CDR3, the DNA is TGCAGTGCTGGATGGGCTAACTATGGCTACACCTTC.